These 24 T cell receptor beta chains share one sample of origin, sequenced in a study of cytomegalovirus exposure and HLA in healthy donors. The PCR used 60 Vbeta and 13 Jbeta primers. This table comes from immunoSEQ multiplex PCR, and its TCRdb copy is limited to in-frame clones, with some not included. The sample yields about 150,000 clones, 84% seen once. What was sequenced was PBMCs. The receptors were gathered from a man between 18 and 35 years old in good health and CMV-seronegative.

The chain uses TRBV6-5 and TRBJ1-6; a possible D gene is TRBD1 (6 bases). Per germline, CDR1 MNHEY and CDR2 SVGAGI. The CDR3 consists of 14 residues. The V and J ends lost 4 bases and 7 bases respectively, with 11 bases between them. The CDR3 sequence is CASSLGGGNSPLHF. In DNA, the CDR3 is TGTGCCAGCAGTTTAGGGGGAGGGAATTCACCCCTCCACTTT.

The rearrangement links TRBV28 to TRBJ2-1; D is unclear. Germline V gives CDR1 MDHEN, CDR2 SYDVKM. V was cut by 7 bases and J by 4 bases, with 11 bases left in between. This CDR3 is 13 amino acids long. The CDR3, as DNA: TGTGCCAGCATGGGCGCCCCGTACAATGAGCAGTTCTTC. Its translation: CASMGAPYNEQFF.

This clone has a handful of counts. The V gene is TRBV6-4, the J gene TRBJ2-1, with D perhaps matching TRBD2 (6 bases). Germline V gene lookup returns CDR1 MRHNA and CDR2 SNTAGT. This CDR3 is built from 15 residues. V lost 6 bases and J 7 bases, leaving 19 bases between the germline ends. CDR3 protein: CASSAGTDPTNEQFF. The CDR3 nucleotides are TGTGCCAGCAGCGCCGGGACTGATCCTACAAATGAGCAGTTCTTC.

This chain connects TRBV7-9 to TRBJ2-2; D is perhaps TRBD1 (6 bases). The CDR3 is 15 residues long. V was shortened by 5 bases and J by 0 bases, with 10 bases between the two germline ends. CDR1 is SEHNR and CDR2 is FQNEAQ in the germline V gene (reference sequence). The CDR3 nucleotides are TGTGCCAGCAGCCCACAGGGATCGAACACCGGGGAGCTGTTTTTT. This translates into CASSPQGSNTGELFF.

DNA for the CDR3: TGTGCCAGCTCACCCCCCCAGGGGCCCCAAGAGACCCAGTACTTC. Amino acids: CASSPPQGPQETQYF. The chain is built from TRBV18 and TRBJ2-5, with D possibly being TRBD1 (6 bases). V was clipped by 3 bases and J by 1 base, with 12 bases between them. This CDR3 has 15 amino acids. Germline V gene lookup returns CDR1 KGHSH and CDR2 LQKENI.

This chain uses TRBV4-2 with TRBJ2-5, with D possibly TRBD2 on 6 matching bases. Per germline, CDR1 LGHNA and CDR2 YNFKEQ. The germline V and J ends were trimmed by 2 bases and 0 bases, with 13 bases remaining between them. This CDR3 region has 16 residues. CDR3: CASSQILSGYQETQYF. DNA for the CDR3: TGTGCCAGCAGCCAAATACTCAGCGGGTACCAAGAGACCCAGTACTTC.

This chain uses TRBV13 with TRBJ2-5; 13 positions match TRBD2. Germline loops: CDR1 PRHDT, CDR2 FYEKMQ (reference sequence). V shed 5 bases, J shed 2 bases, and the junction held 5 bases outside the gene matches. The CDR3 has 16 amino acids. CDR3 amino acids: CASSPPGLAGQETQYF. The CDR3 DNA reads as TGTGCCAGCAGCCCTCCGGGACTAGCGGGACAAGAGACCCAGTACTTC.

The V and J genes are TRBV11-2 and TRBJ2-4; 11 bases fit TRBD2. The J segment lost 7 bases and the V segment lost 0 bases, leaving 2 bases of the junction unmatched. This CDR3 is built from 15 residues. In germline, CDR1 is SGHAT, CDR2 FQNNGV. The CDR3 loop is CASSLDGTSGNIQYF. CDR3 nucleotide sequence: TGTGCCAGCAGCTTAGACGGGACTAGCGGTAACATTCAGTACTTC.

This chain links TRBV14 with TRBJ1-2, with 8 nucleotides matching TRBD1. The J segment lost 3 bases and the V segment lost 4 bases, leaving 7 bases of the junction unmatched. This CDR3 contains 15 residues. Germline V gives CDR1 SGHDN, CDR2 FVKESK. The CDR3 loop is CASSPNAGGDYGYTF. The CDR3 bases are TGTGCCAGCAGCCCTAATGCAGGGGGCGACTATGGCTACACCTTC.

This chain joins TRBV19 and TRBJ1-2; 12 bases are a match to TRBD1. Germline loops: CDR1 LNHDA, CDR2 SQIVND (reference sequence). The CDR3 is made up of 15 amino acids. With V trimmed by 4 bases and J by 4 bases, 4 bases remained unmatched. CDR3 bases: TGTGCCAGTAGTAAACCGGGACAGGGGGCCTATGGCTACACCTTC. Its translation: CASSKPGQGAYGYTF.

On this clone: The sample carries other DNA sequences with the same CDR3. V is TRBV7-2 and J is TRBJ1-5; 11 bases match TRBD1. This CDR3 has 16 amino acids. Germline V gene data show CDR1 as SGHTA and CDR2 as FQGNSA. Trimming removed 6 bases from V and 11 bases from J; junction bases left unmatched: 15. CDR3 loop: CASSTGTGGYTLAQHF. The CDR3 DNA sequence: TGTGCCAGCAGTACAGGGACAGGGGGATACACCTTGGCCCAGCATTTT.

Comments on this clone: Germline is not matched at one junction end, which may reflect a read error. V is TRBV7-9 and J is TRBJ1-5; D unclear. Per the germline V gene, CDR1 is SEHNR and CDR2 is FQNEAQ (reference sequence). The CDR3 sequence is 14 residues long. Here the CDR3 reads CSSSPDGDVQPQHF. The CDR3 nucleotides are TGTTCCAGCAGCCCAGACGGGGATGTTCAGCCCCAGCATTTT.

The CDR3 sequence: CASRLLGTGGRGYTF. The CDR3 region has the DNA TGTGCCAGCAGGTTACTAGGGACAGGGGGCCGTGGCTACACCTTC. The chain carries TRBV28 and TRBJ1-2; TRBD1 agrees at 12 bases. The CDR3 length is 15 residues. Germline V gene lookup returns CDR1 MDHEN and CDR2 SYDVKM. J was trimmed by 7 bases and V by 6 bases; bases with no gene match: 9.

This clone was detected a few times. The rearrangement links TRBV19 to TRBJ1-6; D not certain. Trimming removed 1 base from V and 10 bases from J, with 8 bases in between. Germline CDR1 reads LNHDA; CDR2 reads SQIVND (reference sequence). This CDR3 has 13 amino acids. This CDR3 reads CASSIAPLSPLHF. In DNA, the CDR3 is TGTGCCAGTAGTATAGCCCCCTTATCACCCCTCCACTTT.

V gene TRBV27 combines with J gene TRBJ2-1; D remains unclear. V was trimmed by 7 bases and J by 4 bases, leaving 8 bases between them. The CDR3 has 12 amino acids. Germline loops: CDR1 MNHEY, CDR2 SMNVEV (reference sequence). DNA of the CDR3: TGTGCCAGCAAGCGCAGTTACAATGAGCAGTTCTTC. Encoded protein: CASKRSYNEQFF.

This clone showed up just once. The rearrangement links TRBV29-1 to TRBJ2-2, with D possibly TRBD2 on 6 matching bases. The V gene's germline CDR1 is SQVTM and CDR2 ANQGSEA. Trimming cost V 7 bases and J 6 bases, with 9 bases left between them. The CDR3 has 11 residues. In nucleotides, the CDR3 is TGCAGCGCGAGGGAGGCCGGGGAGCTGTTTTTT. Protein product: CSAREAGELFF.

This clone was seen once. The chain is built from TRBV5-1 and TRBJ1-3; D is ambiguous. Germline V lookup: CDR1 SGHRS, CDR2 YFSETQ. The CDR3 covers 16 residues. Trimming cost V 0 bases and J 0 bases, with 10 bases left between them. The CDR3 nucleotides are TGCGCCAGCAGCTTGGTCAGTGCTTACTCTGGAAACACCATATATTTT. It is translated as CASSLVSAYSGNTIYF.

The rearrangement links TRBV7-8 to TRBJ1-5, with D maybe TRBD1 (6 bases). Trimming took 2 bases from V and 7 from J, leaving 15 bases between them. CDR1 is SGHVS and CDR2 is FQNEAQ in the germline V gene. This CDR3 comprises 15 residues. The CDR3 DNA is TGTGCCAGCAGCTTAAATTTAGACCAGGGGCAGCCCCAGCATTTT. Its translation is CASSLNLDQGQPQHF.

This clone showed up just once. The chain combines TRBV10-3 with TRBJ2-5; weak D call: TRBD2 (6 bases). Germline V gene lookup returns CDR1 ENHRY and CDR2 SYGVKD. The V end lost 10 bases, the J end lost 5 bases, and 17 bases lay between the germline ends. There are 13 residues in the CDR3. CDR3 amino acids: CATWGGHRETQYF. In DNA form, the CDR3 reads TGTGCCACCTGGGGAGGACATCGGGAGACCCAGTACTTC.

The V call is TRBV6-1, the J call TRBJ2-5; weak D call: TRBD1 (5 bases). With 4 bases removed from V and 1 base from J, the gap between germline ends came to 16 bases. This CDR3 is 16 amino acids long. CDR1 and CDR2 (germline): MNHNS, SASEGT. The CDR3 region has the DNA TGTGCCAGCAGTGGATCAAAAACAGGCCTCCAAGAGACCCAGTACTTC. Translating it yields CASSGSKTGLQETQYF.

The chain joins TRBV18 to TRBJ1-5, with D unclear. CDR1 and CDR2 from the germline V gene are KGHSH and LQKENI. V dropped 1 base and J dropped 0 bases, with 10 bases sitting between them. The CDR3 spans 16 residues. The CDR3, as DNA: TGTGCCAGCTCACCACAACAGATGTATAGCAATCAGCCCCAGCATTTT. The encoded protein is CASSPQQMYSNQPQHF.

V gene TRBV19 combines with J gene TRBJ1-5, with 7 bases lining up with TRBD1. The trim removed 6 bases at V and 2 bases at J, leaving 7 bases unmatched. The CDR3 has 15 residues. CDR1 and CDR2 (germline): LNHDA, SQIVND (reference sequence). The CDR3 region is CASSQQGLGNQPQHF. For the CDR3, the DNA is TGTGCCAGTAGCCAACAGGGGCTGGGCAATCAGCCCCAGCATTTT.

The chain is built from TRBV7-9 and TRBJ2-5, with 10 bases lining up with TRBD1. After removal of 1 base from V and 1 base from J, the junction contained 0 bases not matched to a gene. Germline-derived CDR1 and CDR2 are SEHNR and FQNEAQ (reference sequence). This CDR3 contains 15 residues. DNA for the CDR3: TGTGCCAGCAGCTTAGGACAGGGGGCCCAAGAGACCCAGTACTTC. Its translation: CASSLGQGAQETQYF.

The J gene is TRBJ2-5, the V gene TRBV27, with TRBD1 identical over 8 bases. Germline CDR1 is MNHEY and CDR2 is SMNVEV (reference sequence). V lost 5 bases to trimming and J lost 6 bases; unmatched junction nucleotides: 8. The CDR3 is 14 residues long. The CDR3 region is CASSLRQGFKTQYF. DNA for the CDR3: TGTGCCAGCAGTCTAAGACAGGGGTTCAAGACCCAGTACTTC.